This T cell receptor (beta chain) was recovered during a study of T cells in Graves' hyperthyroidism and ophthalmopathy (dated by TCRdb to between 2018 and 2021). Background on the whole study: To identify distinguishing TCR V-J signatures, a discovery cohort of around 98 patients was used, comprising 43 with Graves' ophthalmopathy and approximately 57 with stable Graves' hyperthyroidism. Prospective prediction of ophthalmopathy was tested in an independent validation cohort consisting of roughly 20 hyperthyroidism patients and some 15 patients who later progressed to ophthalmopathy. The 100 or so discovery patients were randomly split 7:3 into training and test sets. In addition, the study compared T-cell repertoires in thyroid tissue and in blood from five or six Graves' hyperthyroidism patients. After sampling, hyperthyroidism patients received methimazole starting at 30 mg daily, and ophthalmopathy patients received high-dose intravenous methylprednisolone. TCR Vbeta CDR3 sequencing of 140 or so peripheral blood samples (approximately 44 ophthalmopathy, 75 hyperthyroidism and approximately 17 progressor patients) is reported in the paper.

Study-wide findings and limitations: Most expanded thyroid clonotypes (frequency above 0.001) were also detected in blood, suggesting blood repertoires may reflect thyroid immune responses. A 13 V-J signature model separated ophthalmopathy from stable hyperthyroidism, with around 91% sensitivity and about 81% specificity in cross-validation and 80%/75% in testing. No statistical method was used to set the sample size in advance, and investigators knew the group allocation. In validation, progression to ophthalmopathy was predicted by the model with 65% to 71% sensitivity and around 76% specificity, a median of 6.5 months before onset.

The TCR beta CDR3 regions were amplified from RNA transcripts. The TCR CDR3 was subjected to a first round of RT-PCR using the HTBI primer set and the Qiagen OneStep RT-PCR kit. A second multiplex PCR round built the libraries, followed by size selection and purification. Sequencing of the libraries was done on an Illumina HiSeq2000 using paired-end 100 bp reads. The paper's data handling went like this. SOAPnuke was used to process the raw data, removing reads that contained adapters or uncalled bases, had a mean Phred below 15, or lacked an exact match to the constant primer or identifier. COPE v1.2.5 was used to merge high-quality paired reads, and clonotypes were defined as unique nucleotide sequences. MiTCR v1.1 was used to align the clonotypes against IMGT TRBV, TRBD and TRBJ reference segments. The analysis was restricted to V-J combinations with a frequency above 0.0001, which together covered 99% to 99.2% of the repertoires. The TCS score was defined as F50 (clonal expansion) divided by E x V (chaos), with BLOSUM62-based TCRdist calculated between CDR3 peptides within each V-J. Welch's t-statistics and random forest reduced just over 500 V-J features to about 13, which were used in a naive Bayes classifier (R e1071). The Morisita-Horn index was used to measure how similar the thyroid and blood repertoires were. Using fastp trimming at Q25 and MiXCR clonotype assembly, TCRdb reanalyzed the public sequencing data and kept in-frame beta chains. One record per CDR3 amino acid sequence lists the most common genes and DNA. For this entry, the V and J calls and clone size follow TCRdb and not the study's own pipeline. This sample gives roughly 500,000 distinct CDR3 sequences in total; around 50% of them show up just once. Jointly, the top ten make up about 40% of the sample.

About this clonotype itself: This receptor's antigen is unknown. One base away there is no much larger clone; base qualities are not given.

Any patient with an uncontrolled infection, another autoimmune disease, pregnancy or lactation was excluded. Diagnoses were based on clinical symptoms, serum thyroxine and TRAb, thyroid ultrasound and orbital computed tomography. Total RNA was extracted using Trizol reagent, and RNA quality was assessed on an Agilent 2100 Bioanalyzer. This receptor was identified in an adult woman with Graves' disease, either hyperthyroidism or ophthalmopathy (not recorded which). Sequenced input: peripheral blood or thyroid tissue (not recorded which).

The CDR3 protein is CATSRTSVTGTDTQYF. The bases are TGTGCCACCAGCAGGACTAGCGTCACAGGCACAGATACGCAGTATTTT. This sequence uses TRBV15 and TRBJ2-3, with 8 bases in between that match TRBD2. Trimming accounts for 3 bases at V and 1 base at J, while the number of junction bases matched to no gene is 6. The CDR3 numbers 16 residues from cysteine through phenylalanine. Left in the record is the CDR3 DNA by itself, 48 bases read in frame from the first base. In the germline V gene (reference sequence), CDR1 corresponds to LNHNV and CDR2 to YYDKDF.